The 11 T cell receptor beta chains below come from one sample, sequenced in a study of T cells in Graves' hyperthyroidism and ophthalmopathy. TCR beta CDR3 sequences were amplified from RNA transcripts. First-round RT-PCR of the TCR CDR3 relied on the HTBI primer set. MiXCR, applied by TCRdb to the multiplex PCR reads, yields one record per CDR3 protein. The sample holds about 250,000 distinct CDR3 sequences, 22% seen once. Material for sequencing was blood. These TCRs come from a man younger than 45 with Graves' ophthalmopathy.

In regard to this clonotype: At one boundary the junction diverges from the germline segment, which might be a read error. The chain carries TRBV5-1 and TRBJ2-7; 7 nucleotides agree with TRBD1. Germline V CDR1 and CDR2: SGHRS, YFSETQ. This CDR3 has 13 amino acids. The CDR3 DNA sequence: TGCGCCAGCAGCCGGGACAGACACTACGAGCGGTACTTC. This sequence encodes CASSRDRHYERYF.

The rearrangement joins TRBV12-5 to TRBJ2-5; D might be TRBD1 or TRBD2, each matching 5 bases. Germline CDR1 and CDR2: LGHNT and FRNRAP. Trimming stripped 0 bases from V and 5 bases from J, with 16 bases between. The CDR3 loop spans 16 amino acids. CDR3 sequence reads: CASGLVRDVRMETQYF. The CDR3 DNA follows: TGTGCTAGTGGTTTGGTCCGGGACGTACGGATGGAGACCCAGTACTTC.

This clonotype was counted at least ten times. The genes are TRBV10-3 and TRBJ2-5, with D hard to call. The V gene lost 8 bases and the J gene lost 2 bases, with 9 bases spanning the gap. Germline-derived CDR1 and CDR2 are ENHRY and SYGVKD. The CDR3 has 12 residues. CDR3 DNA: TGTGCCATCGGACCAGGACAAGAGACCCAGTACTTC. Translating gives CAIGPGQETQYF.

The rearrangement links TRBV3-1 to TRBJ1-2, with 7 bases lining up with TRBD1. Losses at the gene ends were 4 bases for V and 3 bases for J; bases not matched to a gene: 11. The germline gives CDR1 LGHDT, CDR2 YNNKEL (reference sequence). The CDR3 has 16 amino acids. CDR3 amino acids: CASSPQGEGAYYGYTF. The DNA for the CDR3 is TGTGCCAGCAGCCCCCAGGGGGAGGGGGCTTACTATGGCTACACCTTC.

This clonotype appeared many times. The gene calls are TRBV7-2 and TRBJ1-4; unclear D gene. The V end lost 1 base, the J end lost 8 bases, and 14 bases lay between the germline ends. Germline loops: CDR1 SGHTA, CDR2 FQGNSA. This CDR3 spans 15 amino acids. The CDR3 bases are TGTGCCAGCAGCTTAGGCACGGGCGGCGGGGAAAAACTGTTTTTT. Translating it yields CASSLGTGGGEKLFF.

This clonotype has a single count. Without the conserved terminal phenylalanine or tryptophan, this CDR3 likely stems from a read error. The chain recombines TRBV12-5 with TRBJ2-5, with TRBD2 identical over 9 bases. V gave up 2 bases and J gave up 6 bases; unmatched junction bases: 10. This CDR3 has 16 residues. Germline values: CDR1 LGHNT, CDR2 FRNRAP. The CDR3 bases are TGTGCTAGTGGTTTGAAGGCTAGCGGGACCGGGCAGACCCAGTACCTC. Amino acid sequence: CASGLKASGTGQTQYL.

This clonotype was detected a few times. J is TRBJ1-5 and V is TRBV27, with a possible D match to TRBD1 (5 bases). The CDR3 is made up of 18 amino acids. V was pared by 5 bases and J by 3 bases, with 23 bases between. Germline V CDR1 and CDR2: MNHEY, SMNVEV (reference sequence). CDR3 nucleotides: TGTGCCAGCAGTGTAGACATAGGGACCGATAGACCCAATCAGCCCCAGCATTTT. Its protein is CASSVDIGTDRPNQPQHF.

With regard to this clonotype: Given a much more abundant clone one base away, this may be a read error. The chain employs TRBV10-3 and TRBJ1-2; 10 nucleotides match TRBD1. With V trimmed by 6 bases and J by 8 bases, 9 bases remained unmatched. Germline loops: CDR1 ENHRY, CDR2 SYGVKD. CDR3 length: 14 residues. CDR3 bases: TGTGCCATCAGCAGGACAGGGGGATTGGAAGGCTACACCTTC. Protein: CAISRTGGLEGYTF.

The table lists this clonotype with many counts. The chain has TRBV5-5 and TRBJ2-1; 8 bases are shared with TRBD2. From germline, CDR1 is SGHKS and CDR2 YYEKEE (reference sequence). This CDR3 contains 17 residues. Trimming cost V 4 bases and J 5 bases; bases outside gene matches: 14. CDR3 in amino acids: CASSGWGAGTRNNEQFF. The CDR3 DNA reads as TGTGCCAGCAGCGGTTGGGGGGCCGGGACTAGAAACAATGAGCAGTTCTTC.

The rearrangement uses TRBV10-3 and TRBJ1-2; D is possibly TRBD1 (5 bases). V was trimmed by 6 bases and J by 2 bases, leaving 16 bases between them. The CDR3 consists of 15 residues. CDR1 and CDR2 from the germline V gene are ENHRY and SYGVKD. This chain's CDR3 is CAISQGTGLNYGYTF. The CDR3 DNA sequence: TGTGCCATCAGCCAAGGAACAGGCCTCAACTATGGCTACACCTTC.

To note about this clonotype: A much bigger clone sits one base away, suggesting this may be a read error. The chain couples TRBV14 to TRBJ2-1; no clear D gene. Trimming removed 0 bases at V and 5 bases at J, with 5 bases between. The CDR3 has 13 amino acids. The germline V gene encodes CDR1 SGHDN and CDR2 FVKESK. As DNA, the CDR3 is TGTGCCAGCAGCCAAGATCTCCACAATGAGCAGTTCTTC. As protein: CASSQDLHNEQFF.